The 27 T cell receptor beta chains in this list originate from one sample, sequenced in a study of response to subunit inactivated influenza vaccine. TCRdb reprocessed the RT-PCR reads via MiXCR and lists one record per CDR3 protein. The sample includes 650,000 to 800,000 distinct CDR3 sequences, 14% of them seen just once. This specimen was PBMCs from blood, taken roughly 15 days before vaccination. The receptors were sampled from a man aged 45-65 years who received an inactivated influenza vaccine.

This clonotype occurred many times. This rearrangement joins TRBV18 to TRBJ2-3; no definite D call. The CDR3 has 12 amino acids. The germline V gene has CDR1 KGHSH and CDR2 LQKENI. The V end was cut by 3 bases, the J end by 3 bases, with 4 bases between. The chain's CDR3 is CASSPSTDTQYF. The CDR3 nucleotides read TGTGCCAGCTCACCGAGTACAGATACGCAGTATTTT.

This clonotype came up many times. This rearrangement joins TRBV25-1 to TRBJ1-2; D not resolved. V gave up 1 base and J gave up 4 bases, with 13 bases separating them. The CDR3 sequence is 15 residues long. Germline V gene sequence: CDR1 MGHDK, CDR2 SYGVNS. Here the CDR3 DNA reads TGTGCCAGCAGTGAATCAACATCCGGGGTCTATGGCTACACCTTC. It is translated as CASSESTSGVYGYTF.

The chain carries TRBV10-3 and TRBJ1-1; D is unclear. The CDR3 is 13 residues long. Trimming took off 7 bases at V and 4 bases at J, with 13 bases between the two ends. CDR1 ENHRY and CDR2 SYGVKD come from the germline V gene. The CDR3: CAIKSPTSTEAFF. The CDR3 coding sequence is TGTGCCATCAAATCCCCGACTAGCACTGAAGCTTTCTTT.

This clonotype was counted between two and nine times. The rearrangement links TRBV6-5 to TRBJ2-3; D remains unclear. Germline values: CDR1 MNHEY, CDR2 SVGAGI. The ends were cut back, 0 bases at V and 3 bases at J, with 7 bases in the middle. The CDR3 contains 14 residues. The CDR3 bases are TGTGCCAGCAGTTACTCCCCGCTTACAGATACGCAGTATTTT. Amino acids: CASSYSPLTDTQYF.

This clonotype was recorded at least ten times. This sequence joins TRBV4-2 and TRBJ2-7; D may be TRBD2 (5 bases). Trimming took 0 bases from V and 6 from J, leaving 15 bases between them. The CDR3 sequence is 15 residues long. Looked up from germline, CDR1 is LGHNA and CDR2 is YNFKEQ. The CDR3 DNA reads as TGTGCCAGCAGCCAAGAAGGGTTGGGAGCGGCCGAGCAGTACTTC. This translates into CASSQEGLGAAEQYF.

The sample holds a few counts of this clonotype. V and J are TRBV28 and TRBJ2-5, with 7 bases fitting TRBD2. Germline V gives CDR1 MDHEN, CDR2 SYDVKM. Losses at the gene ends were 6 bases for V and 3 bases for J; bases not matched to a gene: 13. CDR3 length equals 16 residues. CDR3 sequence: CASSPLGYSGKETQYF. The DNA for the CDR3 is TGTGCCAGCAGCCCTCTAGGTTACAGCGGGAAAGAGACCCAGTACTTC.

The rearrangement links TRBV20-1 to TRBJ2-3; 9 bases match TRBD2. Unmatched junction bases numbered 5, after V lost 3 bases and J lost 1 base. CDR3 length: 15 amino acids. Germline CDR1 is DFQATT and CDR2 is SNEGSKA (reference sequence). The CDR3 DNA is TGCAGTGCTAGTGGTAGCGGGAGAGGCACAGATACGCAGTATTTT. Translating gives CSASGSGRGTDTQYF.

The J gene is TRBJ2-3, the V gene TRBV20-1; tentatively, D is TRBD2 (6 bases). The ends were cut back, 6 bases at V and 2 bases at J, with 18 bases in the middle. CDR1 DFQATT and CDR2 SNEGSKA come from the germline V gene (reference sequence). The CDR3 length is 15 residues. The CDR3 loop reads CSAQTSRGDTDTQYF. The CDR3 DNA follows: TGCAGTGCCCAGACGTCGCGGGGAGACACAGATACGCAGTATTTT.

This clonotype was seen at least ten times. The chain couples TRBV4-2 to TRBJ2-7; 8 nucleotides align to TRBD2. The V and J ends lost 8 bases and 3 bases, in that order; junction bases with no gene match: 9. CDR3 length: 14 residues. Germline CDR1 LGHNA, CDR2 YNFKEQ. CDR3 sequence reads: CASQPTSGNYEQYF. The CDR3 region has the DNA TGTGCCAGCCAACCAACTAGCGGTAACTACGAGCAGTACTTC.

The rearrangement uses TRBV11-2 and TRBJ2-2; D is tentatively TRBD1 or TRBD2 (6 bases each). The V end was cut by 5 bases, the J end by 0 bases, with 13 bases between. The CDR3 sequence is 16 residues long. Germline assignment: CDR1 SGHAT and CDR2 FQNNGV. The CDR3 is CASSPGGRANTGELFF. The CDR3 DNA sequence: TGTGCCAGCAGCCCTGGGGGGCGGGCGAACACCGGGGAGCTGTTTTTT.

In DNA, the CDR3 is TGTGCCAGCTCTCGAGACAGGGGGGACTACAATGAGCAGTTCTTC. This sequence encodes CASSRDRGDYNEQFF. The chain has TRBV18 and TRBJ2-1, with 9 bases aligning to TRBD1. There are 15 residues in the CDR3. From germline, CDR1 is KGHSH and CDR2 LQKENI. The V segment lost 6 bases and the J segment 3 bases; nucleotides outside the gene matches: 6.

This clonotype showed up just a few times. The chain uses TRBV6-6 and TRBJ1-1; a weak D match, TRBD1 (5 bases). This CDR3 is 13 amino acids long. Germline loops: CDR1 MNHNY, CDR2 SVGAGI (reference sequence). V was shortened by 5 bases and J by 1 base, with 8 bases between the two germline ends. The CDR3 spells CASSDSKNTEAFF. The CDR3 bases are TGTGCCAGCAGTGACAGTAAGAACACTGAAGCTTTCTTT.

This clonotype was counted a few times. This chain connects TRBV25-1 to TRBJ2-7, with a tentative D call TRBD2 (5 bases). V lost 5 bases and J 6 bases, leaving 14 bases between the germline ends. Germline V lookup: CDR1 MGHDK, CDR2 SYGVNS. The CDR3 sequence is 13 residues long. The CDR3 region is CASSPYYAGEQYF. CDR3 in DNA: TGTGCCAGCAGTCCCTATTACGCGGGCGAGCAGTACTTC.

This clonotype was seen only a few times. One junction end disagrees with the germline gene, perhaps due to a read error. This sequence joins TRBV20-1 and TRBJ1-1; TRBD1 might be the D (6 bases). Germline values: CDR1 DFQATT, CDR2 SNEGSKA (reference sequence). The CDR3 sequence is 13 residues long. The CDR3 region is CSPRQALDTEAFF. The CDR3 DNA is TGCAGTCCTAGACAGGCGTTGGACACTGAAGCTTTCTTT.

J is TRBJ2-7 and V is TRBV4-2; maybe TRBD1 (6 bases). The CDR3 has 14 amino acids. Germline-derived CDR1 and CDR2 are LGHNA and YNFKEQ. Trimming cost V 4 bases and J 0 bases, with 10 bases left between them. DNA for the CDR3: TGTGCCAGCAGCCCCGGACAGCCCTCCTACGAGCAGTACTTC. It translates to CASSPGQPSYEQYF.

The CDR3, as DNA: TGTGCCAGCAGCTCAAGGGAAGGGGCTAATGAAAAACTGTTTTTT. Amino acids: CASSSREGANEKLFF. The genes are TRBV5-4 and TRBJ1-4; a weak D match, TRBD1 (5 bases). Germline CDR1 and CDR2: SGHNT and YYREEE (reference sequence). V lost 3 bases to trimming and J lost 3 bases, with 12 bases between them. This CDR3 is built from 15 residues.

This clonotype was observed a handful of times. V is TRBV7-2 and J is TRBJ2-2; 7 bases match TRBD1. V dropped 7 bases and J dropped 5; count of bases not matched to a gene: 13. This CDR3 spans 16 amino acids. From germline, CDR1 is SGHTA and CDR2 FQGNSA. CDR3 sequence: CASTVRGTARTGELFF. The CDR3 DNA reads as TGTGCCAGCACCGTAAGAGGGACAGCCAGAACCGGGGAGCTGTTTTTT.

The genes are TRBV3-1 and TRBJ2-1, with D perhaps being TRBD1 or TRBD2 (5 bases each). CDR1 and CDR2 from the germline V gene are LGHDT and YNNKEL (reference sequence). V lost 6 bases and J lost 8, with 20 bases in between. The CDR3 spans 15 residues. The CDR3 coding sequence is TGTGCCAGCAGTCGCTACGGGGACCCCCGGGATGAGCAGTTCTTC. It codes for CASSRYGDPRDEQFF.

This clonotype came up a few times. The V and J genes are TRBV5-1 and TRBJ1-3; TRBD1 matches 8 bases. V lost 4 bases to trimming and J lost 0 bases; unmatched junction nucleotides: 6. Germline values: CDR1 SGHRS, CDR2 YFSETQ. This CDR3 is 16 amino acids long. DNA of the CDR3: TGCGCCAGCAGCCTACGACAGGGGTCCTCTGGAAACACCATATATTTT. The encoded protein is CASSLRQGSSGNTIYF.

The rearrangement links TRBV3-1 to TRBJ2-3, with no clear D. In germline, CDR1 is LGHDT, CDR2 YNNKEL (reference sequence). Trimming took off 1 base at V and 4 bases at J, with 15 bases between the two ends. The CDR3 is made up of 16 amino acids. The CDR3 DNA sequence: TGTGCCAGCAGCCAAGGGGGATTCCTTCAGTCAGATACGCAGTATTTT. Translation: CASSQGGFLQSDTQYF.

This chain links TRBV20-1 with TRBJ2-3; D may be TRBD1 (5 bases). The CDR3 is 10 residues long. Germline values: CDR1 DFQATT, CDR2 SNEGSKA (reference sequence). V lost 5 bases and J 7 bases, leaving 7 bases between the germline ends. This CDR3 is CSAGAYTQYF. The CDR3 DNA reads as TGCAGTGCTGGGGCCTATACGCAGTATTTT.

This clonotype was picked up a small number of times. V gene TRBV3-1 combines with J gene TRBJ2-1, with TRBD2 matching over 9 bases. The CDR3 runs 16 residues. Germline V lookup: CDR1 LGHDT, CDR2 YNNKEL (reference sequence). V dropped 1 base and J dropped 2; count of bases not matched to a gene: 3. CDR3 DNA: TGTGCCAGCAGCCAAGCGGAGCGGGGGGCCTACAATGAGCAGTTCTTC. Its translation: CASSQAERGAYNEQFF.

This clonotype was detected only a few times. The gene calls are TRBV5-4 and TRBJ2-5; D uncertain. The germline CDR1 and CDR2 sequences are SGHNT and YYREEE (reference sequence). The CDR3 runs 15 residues. The V and J ends lost 4 bases and 3 bases respectively, with 16 bases between them. The DNA of the CDR3 is TGTGCCAGCAGCAATCTCTTTAACCCAAAAGAGACCCAGTACTTC. Protein sequence: CASSNLFNPKETQYF.

Points on this clonotype: Possible read error: a much larger clone is one base away. The gene calls are TRBV20-1 and TRBJ2-3, with D possibly TRBD1 on 6 matching bases. Germline V gene lookup returns CDR1 DFQATT and CDR2 SNEGSKA (reference sequence). The CDR3 is 16 amino acids. V shed 8 bases and J shed 0 bases, with 21 bases lying between them. In nucleotides, the CDR3 is TGCAGTACCTCTAGACAGGCCCGTAGTAGCACAGATACGCAGTATTTT. It encodes CSTSRQARSSTDTQYF.

The CDR3 DNA follows: TGCAGTGCTAGATCCCAAACTAGCGGGAGGATCTACGAGCAGTACTTC. Protein: CSARSQTSGRIYEQYF. J is TRBJ2-7 and V is TRBV20-1; 12 bases fit TRBD2. The CDR3 runs 16 residues. V was clipped by 2 bases and J by 3 bases; unmatched bases: 8. Germline-derived CDR1 and CDR2 are DFQATT and SNEGSKA (reference sequence).

This rearrangement joins TRBV14 to TRBJ1-1; the D is unclear. Germline V gene sequence: CDR1 SGHDN, CDR2 FVKESK. V lost 1 base and J 4 bases, leaving 7 bases between the germline ends. CDR3 length: 13 residues. The CDR3 DNA follows: TGTGCCAGCAGCCAAGTAATGCGCACTGAAGCTTTCTTT. Amino acids: CASSQVMRTEAFF.

This clonotype was seen more than once but under ten times. The chain carries TRBV2 and TRBJ2-1; D is unresolved. With 9 bases removed from V and 0 bases from J, the gap between germline ends came to 9 bases. The CDR3 is 13 residues long. Germline V gene sequence: CDR1 SNHLY, CDR2 FYNNEI. The CDR3 here is CASQADSYNEQFF. The CDR3 DNA sequence: TGTGCCAGTCAAGCCGACTCCTACAATGAGCAGTTCTTC. The whole variable domain, filled in from reference TRBV2 and TRBJ2-1, reads EPEVTQTPSHQVTQMGQEVILRCVPISNHLYFYWYRQILGQKVEFLVSFYNNEISEKSEIFDDQFSVERPDGSNFTLKIRSTKLEDSAMYFCASQADSYNEQFFGPGTRLTVL.